The clone carrying this T cell receptor (beta chain) has just one count. Its target is unknown. This specimen belongs to a study of cytomegalovirus exposure and HLA in healthy donors. Primers for the PCR totalled 60 Vbeta and 13 Jbeta. Sequencing was performed with immunoSEQ multiplex PCR; in TCRdb, only in-frame clones are kept and a portion is missing. The data contain 170,000 or so clones, approximately 81% of them singletons. Between the trimmed V and J ends, which lost 2 bases and 0 bases, there was a span of 11 bases. Germline V gene sequence: CDR1 KGHSH, CDR2 LQKENI. The CDR3 runs to 15 residues. Study-wide points: An apparent linkage of common viral pathogens to several of the most significant clusters emerged in a later analysis. The majority of CMV-associated TCR beta chains were reported as apparently HLA-restricted in a later analysis.

The chain employs TRBV18 and TRBJ2-7, with D possibly being TRBD2 (5 bases). Sequenced: PBMCs. The clonotype was recovered from a woman aged 25-40 years in good health and CMV-seronegative. This chain's CDR3 is CASSPEPGSSYEQYF. CDR3 in DNA: TGTGCCAGCTCACCAGAGCCGGGGAGCTCCTACGAGCAGTACTTC.